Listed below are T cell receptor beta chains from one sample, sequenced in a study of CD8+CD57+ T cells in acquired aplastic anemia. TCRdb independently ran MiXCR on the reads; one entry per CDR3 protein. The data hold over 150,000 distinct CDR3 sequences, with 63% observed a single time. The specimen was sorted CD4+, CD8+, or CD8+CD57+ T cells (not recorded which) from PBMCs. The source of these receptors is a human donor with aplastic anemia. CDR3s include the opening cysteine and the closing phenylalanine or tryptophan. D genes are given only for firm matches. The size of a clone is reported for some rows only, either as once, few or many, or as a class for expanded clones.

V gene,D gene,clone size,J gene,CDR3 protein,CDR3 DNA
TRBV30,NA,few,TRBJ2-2,CAWTRTGELFF,TGTGCCTGGACCCGGACCGGGGAGCTGTTTTTT
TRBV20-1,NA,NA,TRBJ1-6,CSARVGASSYNSPLHF,TGCAGTGCTAGAGTAGGGGCGAGCTCCTATAATTCACCCCTCCACTTT
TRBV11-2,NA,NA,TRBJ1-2,CASSLVGANYGYTF,TGTGCCAGCAGCTTAGTAGGAGCTAACTATGGCTACACCTTC
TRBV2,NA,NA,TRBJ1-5,CASSEREGGNQPQHF,TGTGCCAGCAGCGAACGGGAGGGAGGCAATCAGCCCCAGCATTTT
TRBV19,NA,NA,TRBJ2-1,CASGMQGFNEQFF,TGTGCCAGTGGTATGCAGGGGTTCAATGAGCAGTTCTTC
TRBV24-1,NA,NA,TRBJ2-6,CATKASGANVLTF,TGTGCCACCAAGGCCTCTGGGGCCAACGTCCTGACTTTC
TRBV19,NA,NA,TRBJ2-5,CASSISRAETQYF,TGTGCCAGTAGTATTTCACGGGCCGAGACCCAGTACTTC
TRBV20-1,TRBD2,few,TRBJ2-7,CSADLSGGANEQYF,TGCAGTGCTGACCTTAGCGGGGGGGCCAACGAGCAGTACTTC
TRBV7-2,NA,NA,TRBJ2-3,CASSLGTTPNTQYF,TGTGCCAGCAGCCTAGGGACAACCCCGAATACGCAGTATTTT
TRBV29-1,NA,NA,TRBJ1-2,CSAEGPGDYGYTF,TGCAGCGCCGAGGGTCCTGGTGACTATGGCTACACCTTC
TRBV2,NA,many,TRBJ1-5,CASSDYDTPAF,TGTGCCAGCAGTGATTACGACACCCCTGCTTTT
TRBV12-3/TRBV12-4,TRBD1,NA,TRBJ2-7,CASRGQGAYEQYF,TGTGCCAGCAGAGGACAGGGGGCCTACGAGCAGTACTTC
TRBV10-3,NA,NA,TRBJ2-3,CAISGGTDTQYF,TGTGCCATCAGTGGAGGCACAGATACGCAGTATTTT
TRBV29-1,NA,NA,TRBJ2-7,CSVDISYEQYF,TGCAGCGTTGATATTTCCTACGAGCAGTACTTC
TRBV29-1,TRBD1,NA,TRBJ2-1,CSGWTGGNHDNEQFF,TGCAGCGGTTGGACAGGGGGGAACCATGACAATGAGCAGTTCTTC
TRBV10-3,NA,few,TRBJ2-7,CAIRGTGTYEQYF,TGTGCCATCAGAGGGACTGGAACCTACGAGCAGTACTTC
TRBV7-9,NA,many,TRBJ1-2,CASSTVSWTDYGYTF,TGTGCCAGCAGCACGGTCTCTTGGACAGACTATGGCTACACCTTC
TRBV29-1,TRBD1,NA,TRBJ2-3,CSVLGTGIPLAQYF,TGCAGCGTCCTCGGGACAGGGATCCCTTTGGCGCAGTATTTT
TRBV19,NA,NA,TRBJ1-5,CASSINRLDSNQPQHF,TGTGCCAGTAGTATCAACAGGTTAGATAGCAATCAGCCCCAGCATTTT
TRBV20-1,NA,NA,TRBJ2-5,CSGVRETQYF,TGCAGTGGCGTCAGGGAGACCCAGTACTTC
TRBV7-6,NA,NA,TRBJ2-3,CASSLRGGQTDTQYF,TGTGCCAGCAGCTTAAGAGGGGGTCAGACAGATACGCAGTATTTT
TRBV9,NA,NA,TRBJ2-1,CASSQEGGERQFF,TGCGCCAGCAGCCAAGAGGGCGGGGAGCGGCAGTTCTTC